This T cell receptor beta chain was captured in a study of T cells of healthy individuals. TCRdb fed the 5' RACE reads into MiXCR, producing one record per CDR3 protein. This table holds over 95,000 distinct CDR3 sequences, approximately 15% found once. With V trimmed by 7 bases and J by 0 bases, 6 bases remained unmatched. The CDR3 covers 14 residues. CDR1 SEHNR and CDR2 FQNEAQ come from the germline V gene (reference sequence). This TCR came from a human donor in good health. The rearrangement uses TRBV7-9 and TRBJ2-7; the match to TRBD2 covers 7 bases. The CDR3 coding sequence is TGTGCCAGCACCGTAAGCGGGGACTCCTACGAGCAGTACTTC. Its translation is CASTVSGDSYEQYF.